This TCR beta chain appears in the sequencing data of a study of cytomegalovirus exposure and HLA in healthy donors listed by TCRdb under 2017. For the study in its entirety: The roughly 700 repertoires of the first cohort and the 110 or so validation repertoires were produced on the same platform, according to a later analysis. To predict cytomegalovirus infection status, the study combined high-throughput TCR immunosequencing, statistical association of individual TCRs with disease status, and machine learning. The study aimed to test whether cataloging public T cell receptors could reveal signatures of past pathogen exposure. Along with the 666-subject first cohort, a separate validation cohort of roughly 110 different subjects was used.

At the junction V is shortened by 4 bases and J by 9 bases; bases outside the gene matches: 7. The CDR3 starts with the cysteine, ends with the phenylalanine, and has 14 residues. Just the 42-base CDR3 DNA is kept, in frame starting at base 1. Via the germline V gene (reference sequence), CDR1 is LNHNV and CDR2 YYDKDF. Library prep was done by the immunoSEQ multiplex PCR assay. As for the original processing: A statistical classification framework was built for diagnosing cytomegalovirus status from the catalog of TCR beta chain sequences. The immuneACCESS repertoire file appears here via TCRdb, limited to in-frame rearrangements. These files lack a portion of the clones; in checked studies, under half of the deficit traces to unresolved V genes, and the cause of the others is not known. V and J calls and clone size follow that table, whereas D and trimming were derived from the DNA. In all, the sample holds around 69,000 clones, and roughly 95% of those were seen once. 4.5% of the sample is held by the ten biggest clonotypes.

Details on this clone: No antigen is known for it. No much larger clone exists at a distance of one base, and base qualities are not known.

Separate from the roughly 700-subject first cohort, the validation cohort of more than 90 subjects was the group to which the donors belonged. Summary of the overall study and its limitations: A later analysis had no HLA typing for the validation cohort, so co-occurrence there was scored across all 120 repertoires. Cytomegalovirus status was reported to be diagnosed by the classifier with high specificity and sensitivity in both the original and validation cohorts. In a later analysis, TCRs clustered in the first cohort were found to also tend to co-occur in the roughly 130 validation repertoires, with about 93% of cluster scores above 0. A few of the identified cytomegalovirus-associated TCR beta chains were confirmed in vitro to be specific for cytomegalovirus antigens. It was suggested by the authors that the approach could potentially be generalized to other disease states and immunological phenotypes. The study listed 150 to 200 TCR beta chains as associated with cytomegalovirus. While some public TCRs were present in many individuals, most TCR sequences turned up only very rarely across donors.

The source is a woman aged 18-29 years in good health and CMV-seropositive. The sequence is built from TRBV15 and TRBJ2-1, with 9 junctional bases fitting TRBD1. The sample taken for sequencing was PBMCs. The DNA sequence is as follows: TGTGCCACCAGCAAAGGGACAGGGCTCGGTGAGCAGTTCTTC. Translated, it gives CATSKGTGLGEQFF.